The 29 T cell receptor beta chains below come from one sample, sequenced in a study of T cells in Graves' hyperthyroidism and ophthalmopathy. Amplified TCR beta CDR3 regions came from RNA transcripts. The study used the HTBI primer set for a first-round RT-PCR of the TCR CDR3. Each CDR3 protein gets one entry after TCRdb re-called the multiplex PCR reads with MiXCR. The table has hundreds of thousands of distinct CDR3 sequences, 15% to 17% seen once; the top ten hold roughly 15%. Sequences were obtained from blood. These receptors were taken from a woman under 30 with Graves' hyperthyroidism.

This clonotype was recorded many times. The chain combines TRBV6-4 with TRBJ2-5; 8 nucleotides line up with TRBD1. Germline loops: CDR1 MRHNA, CDR2 SNTAGT. This CDR3 has 15 amino acids. J was trimmed by 5 bases and V by 10 bases; bases with no gene match: 15. The CDR3 DNA reads as TGTGCCACAGCAGCGGAGTCAGGGGGCTTTGAGACCCAGTACTTC. Translation: CATAAESGGFETQYF.

The chain combines TRBV9 with TRBJ2-7; no firm D call. The germline CDR1 and CDR2 sequences are SGDLS and YYNGEE. CDR3 length: 12 residues. V was clipped by 2 bases and J by 3 bases, with 6 bases between them. As DNA, the CDR3 is TGTGCCAGCAGCGTGTATGTCTACGAGCAGTACTTC. It translates to CASSVYVYEQYF.

This clonotype has only a few counts. The V gene is TRBV7-6, the J gene TRBJ2-1, with D uncertain. The CDR3 consists of 12 residues. Germline loops: CDR1 SGHVS, CDR2 FNYEAQ. V was clipped by 4 bases and J by 9 bases, with 10 bases between them. CDR3 bases: TGTGCCAGCAGCTCCCCGGCGAGTGAGCAGTTCTTC. Translation: CASSSPASEQFF.

This clonotype was recorded many times. The chain has TRBV7-3 and TRBJ2-1; the D is unclear. The CDR3 extends over 15 amino acids. The V gene lost 5 bases and the J gene lost 0 bases, with 11 bases spanning the gap. Germline V gives CDR1 SGHTA, CDR2 FQGTGA. CDR3: CASSPGPSSYNEQFF. Here the CDR3 DNA reads TGTGCCAGCAGCCCCGGACCTAGCTCCTACAATGAGCAGTTCTTC.

This clonotype has at least ten counts. The rearrangement links TRBV3-1 to TRBJ2-6; D unresolved. The CDR3 contains 15 residues. V dropped 0 bases and J dropped 0 bases, with 3 bases sitting between them. Germline V gene data show CDR1 as LGHDT and CDR2 as YNNKEL (reference sequence). CDR3: CASSQDDSGANVLTF. The CDR3, as DNA: TGTGCCAGCAGCCAAGACGACTCTGGGGCCAACGTCCTGACTTTC.

V usage is TRBV6-1 and J usage is TRBJ1-6, with D unclear. V lost 3 bases to trimming and J lost 8 bases, with 14 bases between them. Germline lookup yields CDR1 MNHNS and CDR2 SASEGT. The CDR3 loop spans 15 amino acids. The CDR3 sequence: CASSDLDPLYSPLHF. The CDR3 coding sequence is TGTGCCAGCAGTGACCTGGACCCATTATATTCACCCCTCCACTTT.

The V and J genes are TRBV28 and TRBJ2-3; D unresolved. The CDR3 runs 11 residues. Germline lookup yields CDR1 MDHEN and CDR2 SYDVKM. Trimming took 4 bases from V and 8 from J, leaving 7 bases between them. CDR3 sequence: CASSSYPTQYF. CDR3 in DNA: TGTGCCAGCAGTTCCTACCCTACGCAGTATTTT.

This clonotype was counted ten times or more. The chain uses TRBV28 and TRBJ2-7, with 10 positions matching TRBD2. CDR1 is MDHEN and CDR2 is SYDVKM in the germline V gene. The CDR3 consists of 14 residues. V was pared by 8 bases and J by 2 bases, with 6 bases of the junction left unmatched. The CDR3 bases are TGTGCCAGCGCTAGCGGGAGTACCGCCTACGAGCAGTACTTC. The encoded protein is CASASGSTAYEQYF.

This clonotype was observed at least ten times. This chain connects TRBV27 to TRBJ2-7, with D perhaps TRBD2 (6 bases). Between the trimmed V and J ends, which lost 5 bases and 4 bases, there was a span of 15 bases. The CDR3 spans 14 residues. Germline CDR1 and CDR2: MNHEY and SMNVEV (reference sequence). The CDR3: CASSPPGLPYEQYF. CDR3 DNA: TGTGCCAGCAGTCCCCCGGGACTCCCGTACGAGCAGTACTTC.

This clonotype was picked up a small number of times. The chain uses TRBV7-8 and TRBJ2-2, with D unclear. Germline V gives CDR1 SGHVS, CDR2 FQNEAQ. Between the trimmed V and J ends, which lost 7 bases and 5 bases, there was a span of 5 bases. The CDR3 length is 11 residues. Written as DNA, the CDR3 is TGTGCCAGCATGCATACCGGGGAGCTGTTTTTT. Its protein product is CASMHTGELFF.

This clonotype turned up a few times. CDR3 sequence: CASSIVGGPNNEQFF. The CDR3 bases are TGTGCCAGTAGTATAGTCGGGGGGCCAAACAATGAGCAGTTCTTC. V gene TRBV19 combines with J gene TRBJ2-1; TRBD2 might be the D (7 bases). CDR1 and CDR2 (germline): LNHDA, SQIVND (reference sequence). V gave up 1 base and J gave up 5 bases, with 12 bases separating them. This CDR3 spans 15 amino acids.

V is TRBV29-1 and J is TRBJ1-2, with D perhaps matching TRBD1 (5 bases). This CDR3 is built from 11 residues. The germline gives CDR1 SQVTM, CDR2 ANQGSEA. The V end was cut by 2 bases, the J end by 8 bases, with 9 bases between. Here the CDR3 reads CSVERGMGYTF. The DNA for the CDR3 is TGCAGCGTTGAAAGGGGAATGGGCTACACCTTC.

This clonotype was detected only a few times. V gene TRBV25-1 combines with J gene TRBJ1-5; no reliable D call. Germline V CDR1 and CDR2: MGHDK, SYGVNS. The CDR3 has 13 residues. V gave up 4 bases and J gave up 0 bases, with 4 bases separating them. CDR3 in DNA: TGTGCCAGCAGTGGTAATAGCAATCAGCCCCAGCATTTT. This sequence encodes CASSGNSNQPQHF.

This clonotype occurred many times. This rearrangement joins TRBV20-1 to TRBJ2-3; no clear D gene. The CDR3 sequence is 13 residues long. The germline V gene encodes CDR1 DFQATT and CDR2 SNEGSKA (reference sequence). CDR3 region: CSSNPVGTDTQYF. The CDR3, as DNA: TGCAGCTCAAATCCCGTAGGCACAGATACGCAGTATTTT.

This clonotype was detected only a few times. This rearrangement joins TRBV3-1 to TRBJ2-7, with D uncertain. Trimming left V 3 bases short and J 1 base short, with 10 bases between. CDR1 and CDR2 (germline): LGHDT, YNNKEL (reference sequence). The CDR3 consists of 14 residues. As DNA, the CDR3 is TGTGCCAGCAGCCAGGCCCCAAATTCCTACGAGCAGTACTTC. Translated: CASSQAPNSYEQYF.

Only one count was recorded for this clonotype. This may be a read error, as it is one base from a much larger clone. J is TRBJ2-1 and V is TRBV15; D is ambiguous. Per the germline V gene, CDR1 is LNHNV and CDR2 is YYDKDF (reference sequence). This CDR3 has 13 residues. The DNA of the CDR3 is TGTGCCGCCAGCAGCCAAGATCTTAGTGAGCAGTTCTTC. Protein sequence: CAASSQDLSEQFF.

This clonotype was recorded a few times. V usage is TRBV15 and J usage is TRBJ1-5; no clear D gene. The germline V and J ends were trimmed by 0 bases and 2 bases, with 11 bases remaining between them. Per the germline V gene, CDR1 is LNHNV and CDR2 is YYDKDF (reference sequence). The CDR3 contains 16 residues. Written as DNA, the CDR3 is TGTGCCACCAGCAGAGATCAAGGTCGGGGCAATCAGCCCCAGCATTTT. It yields the protein CATSRDQGRGNQPQHF.

This clonotype was picked up a small number of times. J is TRBJ1-1 and V is TRBV5-5, with D uncertain. The CDR3 spans 13 residues. Trimming left V 0 bases short and J 5 bases short, with 8 bases between. Germline V gene data show CDR1 as SGHKS and CDR2 as YYEKEE (reference sequence). This chain's CDR3 is CASSLEAVTEAFF. CDR3 DNA: TGTGCCAGCAGCTTGGAGGCAGTTACTGAAGCTTTCTTT.

This clonotype was counted a single time. V and J are TRBV4-1 and TRBJ2-1; D possibly matches TRBD1 or TRBD2 (5 bases each). CDR3 length equals 15 residues. CDR1 and CDR2 from the germline V gene are MGHRA and YSYEKL. V was pared by 7 bases and J by 0 bases, with 13 bases between. The CDR3: CASKAGTSSYNEQFF. Here the CDR3 DNA reads TGCGCCAGCAAGGCAGGGACCAGCTCCTACAATGAGCAGTTCTTC.

This chain links TRBV2 with TRBJ2-5; TRBD2 matches at 7 bases. Per the germline V gene, CDR1 is SNHLY and CDR2 is FYNNEI. There are 15 residues in the CDR3. V lost 3 bases to trimming and J lost 4 bases; unmatched junction nucleotides: 8. The DNA of the CDR3 is TGTGCCAGCAGTGATTCTGGACTAGGAGGAGAGACCCAGTACTTC. Amino acids: CASSDSGLGGETQYF.

This chain connects TRBV5-1 to TRBJ2-1, with TRBD2 matching 11 bases. The V segment lost 0 bases and the J segment 4 bases; nucleotides outside the gene matches: 6. Looked up from germline, CDR1 is SGHRS and CDR2 is YFSETQ. This CDR3 is 17 amino acids long. The CDR3 protein is CASSLEPSGRLYNEQFF. The CDR3 nucleotides read TGCGCCAGCAGCTTGGAGCCTAGCGGGAGGTTGTACAATGAGCAGTTCTTC.

This clonotype was detected a few times. This chain connects TRBV6-1 to TRBJ2-7, with a weak D call TRBD2 (6 bases). Germline V gene data show CDR1 as MNHNS and CDR2 as SASEGT. The V and J ends lost 6 bases and 5 bases respectively, with 14 bases between them. The length of the CDR3 is 13 residues. DNA for the CDR3: TGTGCCAGCAGGTATTCGGGGGATAACGAGCAGTACTTC. Protein sequence: CASRYSGDNEQYF.

The chain employs TRBV6-5 and TRBJ1-1; D possibly corresponds to TRBD1 (6 bases). CDR3 size: 15 residues. The germline V gene encodes CDR1 MNHEY and CDR2 SVGAGI. Trimming removed 0 bases from V and 4 bases from J, with 12 bases in between. This CDR3 is CASSYSNRGSTEAFF. CDR3 nucleotides: TGTGCCAGCAGTTACTCGAATAGGGGGAGCACTGAAGCTTTCTTT.

This clonotype was detected ten times or more. The chain uses TRBV6-1 and TRBJ1-1; TRBD1 might be the D (5 bases). The CDR3 extends over 13 amino acids. Germline CDR1 reads MNHNS; CDR2 reads SASEGT. V shed 6 bases and J shed 7 bases, with 15 bases lying between them. The CDR3 DNA sequence: TGTGCCAGCAGAACGGAGGGGACGGGTGAAGCTTTCTTT. Its protein product is CASRTEGTGEAFF.

CDR3 nucleotide sequence: TGCAGTGCGGTCCCGGGACTAGCGGGAGGGTCAAAAAGAAGCTCCTACAATGAGCAGTTCTTC. It codes for CSAVPGLAGGSKRSSYNEQFF. The chain has TRBV20-1 and TRBJ2-1; 16 bases are a match to TRBD2. This CDR3 is built from 21 residues. The V segment lost 6 bases and the J segment 0 bases; nucleotides outside the gene matches: 17. The germline V gene has CDR1 DFQATT and CDR2 SNEGSKA (reference sequence).

This clonotype was seen repeatedly, ten times or more. The V and J genes are TRBV29-1 and TRBJ2-3; 14 nucleotides align to TRBD2. CDR3 length equals 16 residues. Germline V gene lookup returns CDR1 SQVTM and CDR2 ANQGSEA. The J segment lost 2 bases and the V segment lost 2 bases, leaving 3 bases of the junction unmatched. CDR3 residues: CSVERTSGGPTDTQYF. CDR3 coding DNA: TGCAGCGTTGAAAGGACTAGCGGGGGGCCCACAGATACGCAGTATTTT.

V usage is TRBV7-2 and J usage is TRBJ1-3; tentative D call: TRBD1 (6 bases). V was pared by 5 bases and J by 4 bases, with 21 bases between. This CDR3 spans 17 amino acids. The germline gives CDR1 SGHTA, CDR2 FQGNSA. The CDR3 protein is CASSHKRGPGPGNTIYF. DNA for the CDR3: TGTGCCAGCAGCCACAAGCGGGGGCCCGGACCGGGAAACACCATATATTTT.

This clonotype turned up a few times. The chain couples TRBV9 to TRBJ2-3; 9 bases match TRBD2. This CDR3 is built from 18 residues. V shed 0 bases and J 0 bases; nucleotides not matched to a gene: 8. Germline V gives CDR1 SGDLS, CDR2 YYNGEE. CDR3 sequence reads: CASSVAVTSGFSTDTQYF. The CDR3 bases are TGTGCCAGCAGCGTAGCGGTGACTAGCGGCTTTAGCACAGATACGCAGTATTTT.

The V and J genes are TRBV5-6 and TRBJ2-4; D may be TRBD1 or TRBD2 (5 bases each). This CDR3 spans 15 amino acids. Looked up from germline, CDR1 is SGHDT and CDR2 is YYEEEE. V shed 4 bases and J shed 0 bases, with 11 bases lying between them. The CDR3 DNA is TGTGCCAGCAGCAGGGCCGGGACAGCCAAAAACATTCAGTACTTC. Translation gives CASSRAGTAKNIQYF.